Listed here is a single TCR beta chain. TCRdb reprocessed the RT-PCR reads via MiXCR and lists one record per CDR3 protein. The table lists about 110,000 distinct CDR3 sequences, around 36% of them singletons. The data stem from a study of patients and donors after allogeneic stem cell transplantation. V lost 0 bases, J lost 5 bases, and 11 bases lay in between. The germline V gene has CDR1 LGHNA and CDR2 YSLEER. The length of the CDR3 is 15 residues. What was sequenced was blood, either unsorted or a sorted T cell fraction (not recorded which). The chain is built from TRBV4-3 and TRBJ2-1; a possible D gene is TRBD2 (5 bases). This TCR derives from a human donor who was either an allogeneic HSCT recipient or a stem cell or donor lymphocyte infusion donor (not recorded which). It is not recorded whose cells these are; they may come from a transplant donor. Here the CDR3 DNA reads TGCGCCAGCAGCCAAGACAGCGGCTACGACAATGAGCAGTTCTTC. Its translation is CASSQDSGYDNEQFF.